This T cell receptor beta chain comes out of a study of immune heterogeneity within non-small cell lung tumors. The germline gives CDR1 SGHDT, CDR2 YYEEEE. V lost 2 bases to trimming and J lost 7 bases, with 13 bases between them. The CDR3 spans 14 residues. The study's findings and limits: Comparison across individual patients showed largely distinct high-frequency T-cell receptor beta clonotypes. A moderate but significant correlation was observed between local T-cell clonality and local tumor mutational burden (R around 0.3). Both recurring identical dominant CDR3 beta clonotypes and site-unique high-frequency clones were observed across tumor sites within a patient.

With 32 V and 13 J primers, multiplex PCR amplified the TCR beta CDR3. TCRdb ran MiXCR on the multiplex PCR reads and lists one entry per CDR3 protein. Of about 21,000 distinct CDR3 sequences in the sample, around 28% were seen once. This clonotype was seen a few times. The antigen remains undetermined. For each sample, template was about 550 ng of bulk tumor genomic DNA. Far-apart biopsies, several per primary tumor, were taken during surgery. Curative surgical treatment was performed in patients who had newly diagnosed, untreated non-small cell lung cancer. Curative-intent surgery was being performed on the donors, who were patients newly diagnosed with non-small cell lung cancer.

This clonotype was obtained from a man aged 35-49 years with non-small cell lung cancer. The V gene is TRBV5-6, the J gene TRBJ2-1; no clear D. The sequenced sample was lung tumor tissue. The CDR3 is CASSFIIVRNEQFF. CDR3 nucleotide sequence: TGTGCCAGCAGCTTTATTATAGTTCGTAATGAGCAGTTCTTC.